Listed here are 18 T cell receptor beta chains from one sample, sequenced in a study of monozygotic twins with cystic fibrosis. Some clones are missing from TCRdb's copy, which holds only in-frame ones; the method was immunoSEQ multiplex PCR. The sample holds under 30,000 clones; 75% to 95% are singletons and the top ten take about 0.54%. Input material: blood. These receptors all stem from a girl between 2 and 10 years old with cystic fibrosis.

CDR3 protein: CASLGSSYEQYF. The DNA of the CDR3 is TGTGCCAGCCTGGGGAGCTCCTACGAGCAGTACTTC. The rearrangement joins TRBV6-5 to TRBJ2-7; weak D call: TRBD2 (5 bases). From germline, CDR1 is MNHEY and CDR2 SVGAGI. This CDR3 comprises 12 residues. V was trimmed by 8 bases and J by 0 bases, leaving 8 bases between them.

V and J are TRBV6-5 and TRBJ1-3, with no clear D. Germline CDR1 reads MNHEY; CDR2 reads SVGAGI. Trimming took off 3 bases at V and 0 bases at J, with 12 bases between the two ends. This CDR3 is built from 16 residues. The CDR3, as DNA: TGTGCCAGCAGTTATTGGCGGCCCAGCTCTGGAAACACCATATATTTT. Its protein is CASSYWRPSSGNTIYF.

The chain carries TRBV19 and TRBJ1-1; possibly TRBD1 for D (6 bases). Looked up from germline, CDR1 is LNHDA and CDR2 is SQIVND (reference sequence). Trimming left V 8 bases short and J 3 bases short, with 10 bases between. CDR3 length equals 12 residues. CDR3 bases: TGTGCCAGTGACAGGACGGACACTGAAGCTTTCTTT. Translation gives CASDRTDTEAFF.

The chain recombines TRBV2 with TRBJ1-5, with D possibly TRBD1 on 5 matching bases. The CDR3 has 15 residues. V was clipped by 1 base and J by 7 bases, with 14 bases between them. The germline CDR1 and CDR2 sequences are SNHLY and FYNNEI. The CDR3 bases are TGTGCCAGCAGTGAAGTAGGCCAGGGCTCCCAGCCCCAGCATTTT. Translation: CASSEVGQGSQPQHF.

The rearrangement joins TRBV18 to TRBJ2-3; perhaps TRBD1 as D (5 bases). The V and J ends lost 8 bases and 5 bases respectively, with 20 bases between them. CDR1 is KGHSH and CDR2 is LQKENI in the germline V gene. The CDR3 runs 15 residues. The CDR3 is CASPTGARAGDTQYF. CDR3 nucleotides: TGTGCCAGCCCCACAGGAGCCAGGGCCGGAGATACGCAGTATTTT. Full variable domain (rest looked up from reference TRBV18 and TRBJ2-3): NAGVMQNPRHLVRRRGQEARLRCSPMKGHSHVYWYRQLPEEGLKFMVYLQKENIIDESGMPKERFSAEFPKEGPSILRIQQVVRGDSAAYFCASPTGARAGDTQYFGPGTRLTVL.

In DNA form, the CDR3 reads TGTGCCAGCAGTGAACAGGCAGCTAACTATGGCTACACCTTC. It is translated as CASSEQAANYGYTF. The V gene is TRBV2, the J gene TRBJ1-2, with D unclear. This CDR3 has 14 amino acids. Between the trimmed V and J ends, which lost 2 bases and 0 bases, there was a span of 7 bases. Germline V gene data show CDR1 as SNHLY and CDR2 as FYNNEI.

The DNA for the CDR3 is TGCGCCAGCAGCTTAGCGGCGAAGCAAGAGACCCAGTACTTC. Protein: CASSLAAKQETQYF. V and J are TRBV5-1 and TRBJ2-5; D is perhaps TRBD2 (5 bases). V dropped 2 bases and J dropped 2 bases, with 10 bases sitting between them. The CDR3 is 14 amino acids. The germline CDR1 and CDR2 sequences are SGHRS and YFSETQ.

V and J are TRBV9 and TRBJ2-1; the match to TRBD2 covers 13 bases. Germline assignment: CDR1 SGDLS and CDR2 YYNGEE. The CDR3 is 15 residues long. V was pared by 3 bases and J by 8 bases, with 5 bases of the junction left unmatched. The CDR3 bases are TGTGCCAGCAGCGGACTAGCGGGGGGTAGTGATGAGCAGTTCTTC. Translated, it gives CASSGLAGGSDEQFF.

This chain uses TRBV14 with TRBJ1-2, with D perhaps matching TRBD1 (5 bases). Germline V gene lookup returns CDR1 SGHDN and CDR2 FVKESK. V lost 1 base to trimming and J lost 5 bases, with 20 bases between them. This CDR3 region has 17 residues. CDR3 loop: CASSQGTTSTRGYGYTF. CDR3 bases: TGTGCCAGCAGCCAAGGAACGACTTCAACGCGGGGGTATGGCTACACCTTC.

Only one count was recorded for this clone. This rearrangement joins TRBV14 to TRBJ2-7; 8 bases fit TRBD2. The V and J ends lost 1 base and 0 bases, in that order; junction bases with no gene match: 8. Germline CDR1 is SGHDN and CDR2 is FVKESK. The CDR3 spans 17 residues. The CDR3 DNA sequence: TGTGCCAGCAGCCAAGTGTGGGCGGGGGGACTCTCCTACGAGCAGTACTTC. It is translated as CASSQVWAGGLSYEQYF. Variable domain in full (rest from reference TRBV14 and TRBJ2-7): EAGVTQFPSHSVIEKGQTVTLRCDPISGHDNLYWYRRVMGKEIKFLLHFVKESKQDESGMPNNRFLAERTGGTYSTLKVQPAELEDSGVYFCASSQVWAGGLSYEQYFGPGTRLTVT.

The chain is built from TRBV5-8 and TRBJ1-2; maybe TRBD1 (5 bases). V was trimmed by 4 bases and J by 8 bases, leaving 15 bases between them. From germline, CDR1 is SGHTS and CDR2 YDEGEE. The CDR3 runs 13 residues. The CDR3 is CASSPDTGGGYTF. As DNA, the CDR3 is TGTGCCAGCAGCCCGGACACGGGGGGAGGCTACACCTTC.

The chain has TRBV5-4 and TRBJ1-2, with TRBD1 matching 11 bases. The CDR3 runs to 13 residues. V was clipped by 4 bases and J by 4 bases; unmatched bases: 0. Germline values: CDR1 SGHNT, CDR2 YYREEE (reference sequence). The CDR3 spells CASSGQGAYGYTF. CDR3 nucleotide sequence: TGTGCCAGCAGCGGACAGGGGGCCTATGGCTACACCTTC.

V is TRBV5-1 and J is TRBJ2-3; the match to TRBD2 covers 9 bases. J lost 1 base, V lost 3 bases, and 6 bases had no gene match. CDR3 length: 16 amino acids. From germline, CDR1 is SGHRS and CDR2 YFSETQ. CDR3 sequence: CASSSGAGGGTDTQYF. Here the CDR3 DNA reads TGCGCCAGCAGCTCTGGAGCGGGGGGCGGCACAGATACGCAGTATTTT.

The rearrangement joins TRBV7-9 to TRBJ1-1; D call uncertain. The V end lost 4 bases, the J end lost 8 bases, and 17 bases lay between the germline ends. The CDR3 covers 14 residues. From germline, CDR1 is SEHNR and CDR2 FQNEAQ (reference sequence). The DNA of the CDR3 is TGTGCCAGCAGCTCTTCCCAGACCCGTTTAGAAGCTTTCTTT. Its protein is CASSSSQTRLEAFF.

This clone was recorded a few times. The chain joins TRBV7-2 to TRBJ2-7, with a tentative D call TRBD2 (5 bases). Trimming removed 1 base at V and 0 bases at J, with 10 bases between. The CDR3 runs 15 residues. Per the germline V gene, CDR1 is SGHTA and CDR2 is FQGNSA. Here the CDR3 DNA reads TGTGCCAGCAGCTTAGAACTAGTCCCCTCCTACGAGCAGTACTTC. The encoded protein is CASSLELVPSYEQYF.

This clone was observed a handful of times. The rearrangement uses TRBV18 and TRBJ1-1; no definite D call. CDR1 KGHSH and CDR2 LQKENI come from the germline V gene. This CDR3 spans 13 amino acids. Trimming stripped 2 bases from V and 0 bases from J, with 4 bases between. For the CDR3, the DNA is TGTGCCAGCTCACCAAAGGTGAACACTGAAGCTTTCTTT. Translation: CASSPKVNTEAFF.

This sequence joins TRBV6-1 and TRBJ1-2; TRBD1 agrees at 7 bases. The CDR3 totals 15 residues. V trimming: 7 bases; J trimming: 1 base; junction bases outside the gene matches: 9. Germline V gene lookup returns CDR1 MNHNS and CDR2 SASEGT. The CDR3 DNA follows: TGTGCCAGCAAGGGACAGCCTGAACTTAACTATGGCTACACCTTC. Translating gives CASKGQPELNYGYTF.

The chain couples TRBV5-1 to TRBJ2-6; the D call may be TRBD1 or TRBD2 (5 bases each). The V end lost 0 bases, the J end lost 0 bases, and 10 bases lay between the germline ends. Germline V gene data show CDR1 as SGHRS and CDR2 as YFSETQ. The CDR3 runs to 17 residues. The CDR3 is CASSLGAGTSGANVLTF. CDR3 DNA: TGCGCCAGCAGCTTGGGAGCAGGGACCTCTGGGGCCAACGTCCTGACTTTC. Full variable domain (missing parts from reference TRBV5-1 and TRBJ2-6): KAGVTQTPRYLIKTRGQQVTLSCSPISGHRSVSWYQQTPGQGLQFLFEYFSETQRNKGNFPGRFSGRQFSNSRSEMNVSTLELGDSALYLCASSLGAGTSGANVLTFGAGSRLTVL.